This T cell receptor (beta chain) derives from a study of vaccination and CD4 T cells after COVID-19. Study-level information: Control cultures received a CEFX pool, an HIV-1 Nef pool, or no peptide.

Trimming took 4 bases from V and 3 from J, leaving 10 bases between them. Germline values: CDR1 GTSNPN, CDR2 SVGIG (reference sequence). The CDR3 totals 13 residues. CD4+ T cells that had been cultured provided DNA sequenced with the Oncomine TCR Beta short-read assay. TCRdb re-called the PCR reads with MiXCR, one entry per CDR3 protein. Seen here are 10,000 to 11,000 distinct CDR3 sequences, approximately 25% observed once, and the top ten hold approximately 24%. Treatment noted: roughly 10-day PBMC culture with coronavirus spike peptide pools or control peptides (ViraFEST assay). Antigen-specific T cell expansion with peptide pools preceded TCR sequencing in the ViraFEST approach. A few million PBMCs were grown per well alongside approximately 10 IU/ml IL-2 and 10 ug/ml peptide pools. Each of days 3 and 7 saw half the medium replaced by fresh IL-2 medium. This clonotype has just a few counts. The antigen remains unidentified.

The chain couples TRBV30 to TRBJ1-5; D not certain. Specimen: CD4+ T cells from blood, cultured in vitro, collected before SARS-CoV-2 vaccination. This sequence was found in a human donor who received a COVID-19 vaccine. The CDR3: CAWNVAFNQPQHF. The CDR3 DNA sequence: TGTGCCTGGAACGTGGCCTTCAATCAGCCCCAGCATTTT. The variable domain in full, with the rest retrieved from reference TRBV30 and TRBJ1-5, is SQTIHQWPATLVQPVGSPLSLECTVEGTSNPNLYWYRQAAGRGLQLLFYSVGIGQISSEVPQNLSASRPQDRQFILSSKKLLLSDSGFYLCAWNVAFNQPQHFGDGTRLSIL.